This T cell receptor beta chain comes out of a study of T cell responses to AZD1222 COVID-19 vaccine. Study summary: Pooled in the analysis were second doses at about 4 or about 12 weeks. Overall study findings and caveats: None of the repertoires were sampled until the peak T cell response had passed. Compared with day 0, the breadth and depth of the Spike-specific TCR repertoire rose significantly after two doses of AZD1222.

Germline V gene data show CDR1 as LNHDA and CDR2 as SQIVND (reference sequence). Trimming removed 9 bases from V and 4 bases from J, with 4 bases in between. The CDR3 has 10 residues. Regarding this clone: Its antigen is unidentified.

Clones were sequenced by immunoSEQ multiplex PCR, and TCRdb holds only the in-frame ones, with some missing. The table lists 120,000 or so clones, 70% to 90% of them singletons. The chain joins TRBV19 to TRBJ1-3; D not resolved. This material consisted of peripheral blood, taken on day 0 of AZD1222 vaccination. The TCR sequence derives from an adult in good health. The CDR3: CASLGNTIYF. The CDR3 bases are TGTGCCAGCCTAGGAAACACCATATATTTT. Drawing the rest from reference TRBV19 and TRBJ1-3, the complete variable domain is DGGITQSPKYLFRKEGQNVTLSCEQNLNHDAMYWYRQDPGQGLRLIYYSQIVNDFQKGDIAEGYSVSREKKESFPLTVTSAQKNPTAFYLCASLGNTIYFGEGSWLTVV.